This T cell receptor (beta chain) emerged from a study of identifying expanded T cells in peripheral blood. The study, taken as a whole, reports: Technical replicates showed about 1.1 changed clones; two weeks 15 to 20; four weeks 19.

To note about this clone: Antigen: not known.

Measured with immunoSEQ multiplex PCR; TCRdb has only the in-frame clones, and not every one. The table lists under 100,000 clones, around 83% of them singletons. No infections or other immune events were documented during collection. Sample: blood. The sequence was collected from a person between 18 and 75 years old in good health.

CDR3 sequence: CASSLNRGGGETQYF. DNA for the CDR3: TGTGCCAGCAGCTTAAACAGGGGCGGGGGCGAGACCCAGTACTTC. The chain couples TRBV7-7 to TRBJ2-5; D is tentatively TRBD1 or TRBD2 (7 bases each). The germline V gene encodes CDR1 SSHAT and CDR2 FNYEAQ (reference sequence). This CDR3 has 15 residues. Trimming shortened V by 2 bases and J by 5 bases, and 15 bases separated the two germline ends.